These 27 T cell receptor beta chains were all obtained from the same sample, sequenced in a study of shared clonotypes between healthy human individuals. Libraries were prepared by immunoSEQ multiplex PCR; TCRdb keeps only in-frame clonotypes and omits some of them. The repertoire holds about 500,000 clones, 77% seen once, with 12% in the top ten. Sequenced: PBMCs. The origin of the receptors is a woman in her thirties or forties in good health. Some clones in this sample may be carry-over from other donors' samples.

A remark on this clone: A far bigger clonotype differs at one base, so this is likely a read error. Other nucleotide sequences from this sample produce the same CDR3. The chain uses TRBV7-9 and TRBJ1-1; D call uncertain. The CDR3 loop spans 12 amino acids. CDR1 is SEHNR and CDR2 is FQNEAQ in the germline V gene (reference sequence). CDR3 sequence: CASSLMNTEAFF. CDR3 DNA: TGTGCCAGTAGCTTAATGAACACTGAAGCTTTCTTT. Supplemented by reference TRBV7-9 and TRBJ1-1, the full variable domain reads DTGVSQNPRHKITKRGQNVTFRCDPISEHNRLYWYRQTLGQGPEFLTYFQNEAQLEKSRLLSDRFSAERPKGSFSTLEIQRTEQGDSAMYLCASSLMNTEAFFGQGTRLTVV.

This chain connects TRBV18 to TRBJ2-3; 9 positions match TRBD1. The germline CDR1 and CDR2 sequences are KGHSH and LQKENI. Unmatched junction bases numbered 3, after V lost 5 bases and J lost 0 bases. This CDR3 spans 15 amino acids. CDR3 DNA: TGTGCCAGCTCAAACAGGGGGCCCAGCACAGATACGCAGTATTTT. Translated, it gives CASSNRGPSTDTQYF. Full variable domain (outside the CDR3, taken from reference TRBV18 and TRBJ2-3): NAGVMQNPRHLVRRRGQEARLRCSPMKGHSHVYWYRQLPEEGLKFMVYLQKENIIDESGMPKERFSAEFPKEGPSILRIQQVVRGDSAAYFCASSNRGPSTDTQYFGPGTRLTVL.

This clone was seen only once. V usage is TRBV30 and J usage is TRBJ1-2, with D perhaps matching TRBD1 (6 bases). The germline CDR1 and CDR2 sequences are GTSNPN and SVGIG (reference sequence). The CDR3 is 15 residues long. Trimming cost V 2 bases and J 7 bases, with 20 bases left between them. In nucleotides, the CDR3 is TGTGCCTGGAGTACTACGGGGGCCCCTAGGGCTGGCTACACCTTC. This codes for CAWSTTGAPRAGYTF. The whole variable domain, filled in from reference TRBV30 and TRBJ1-2, reads SQTIHQWPATLVQPVGSPLSLECTVEGTSNPNLYWYRQAAGRGLQLLFYSVGIGQISSEVPQNLSASRPQDRQFILSSKKLLLSDSGFYLCAWSTTGAPRAGYTFGSGTRLTVV.

About this clone itself: Given a much more abundant clone one base away, this may be a read error. The chain joins TRBV30 to TRBJ1-1, with 7 bases identical to TRBD1. The CDR3 contains 13 residues. Trimming at V came to 3 bases and at J to 1 base, leaving 2 bases not matched to a gene. From germline, CDR1 is GTSNPN and CDR2 SVGIG (reference sequence). CDR3 DNA: TGTGCCTGGAGAGGACAGGAGAACACTGAAGCTTTCTTT. Residues: CAWRGQENTEAFF.

The chain's CDR3 is CASSPGPYYEQYF. The CDR3 coding sequence is TGTGCCAGCAGCCCGGGACCTTACTACGAGCAGTACTTC. The chain couples TRBV6-1 to TRBJ2-7, with D perhaps assigned TRBD1 or TRBD2 (5 bases each). Looked up from germline, CDR1 is MNHNS and CDR2 is SASEGT. V lost 6 bases, J lost 3 bases, and 12 bases lay in between. The length of the CDR3 is 13 residues.

This clone has more than one count but fewer than ten. The chain couples TRBV7-2 to TRBJ1-2, with 9 bases lining up with TRBD1. Germline CDR1 is SGHTA and CDR2 is FQGNSA. The CDR3 has 14 residues. J gave up 5 bases and V 4 bases, and 5 bases lay outside the gene matches. CDR3 nucleotides: TGTGCCAGCAGCTACCACAGGGGGCCTTATGGCTACACCTTC. It encodes CASSYHRGPYGYTF.

The CDR3: CASNRLGGDYEQYF. CDR3 coding DNA: TGTGCCAGCAATCGGTTGGGGGGTGATTACGAGCAGTACTTC. The V and J genes are TRBV2 and TRBJ2-7; D is possibly TRBD2 (6 bases). The CDR3 spans 14 residues. Germline V gene sequence: CDR1 SNHLY, CDR2 FYNNEI. V was clipped by 7 bases and J by 4 bases, with 17 bases between them.

The V call is TRBV29-1, the J call TRBJ2-7; D could derive from TRBD1 or TRBD2 (5 bases each). This CDR3 has 12 amino acids. V was shortened by 4 bases and J by 1 base, with 8 bases between the two germline ends. The germline V gene has CDR1 SQVTM and CDR2 ANQGSEA. The CDR3 sequence is CSVAGGSYEQYF. The DNA for the CDR3 is TGCAGCGTTGCTGGGGGATCCTACGAGCAGTACTTC.

Concerning this clone: Distinct nucleotide sequences in the sample also encode this CDR3. The V gene is TRBV7-2, the J gene TRBJ2-1; TRBD2 agrees at 12 bases. CDR3 length: 15 residues. The trim removed 6 bases at V and 5 bases at J, leaving 5 bases unmatched. Germline CDR1 reads SGHTA; CDR2 reads FQGNSA. CDR3 in DNA: TGTGCCAGCAGTCTAGCGGGAGGGCCTCACAATGAGCAGTTCTTC. Amino acids: CASSLAGGPHNEQFF.

This rearrangement joins TRBV25-1 to TRBJ2-7, with D hard to call. The CDR3 spans 12 residues. The germline V and J ends were trimmed by 4 bases and 6 bases, with 10 bases remaining between them. From germline, CDR1 is MGHDK and CDR2 SYGVNS. The CDR3 DNA is TGTGCCAGCAGTGCGGAGACTGGCGAGCAGTACTTC. Translating it yields CASSAETGEQYF.

About this clone itself: A far larger clone is one nucleotide away, so this likely arose from a read error. The genes are TRBV28 and TRBJ1-2, with TRBD1 matching over 7 bases. Germline loops: CDR1 MDHEN, CDR2 SYDVKM. Unmatched junction bases numbered 9, after V lost 6 bases and J lost 5 bases. The length of the CDR3 is 14 residues. CDR3 protein: CASRTTGVWYGYTF. The CDR3 region has the DNA TGTGCCAGCAGAACTACAGGGGTCTGGTATGGCTACACCTTC.

CDR3 coding DNA: TGTGCCAGCAGCTTAATAGCGGGAGGTACAGATACGCAGTATTTT. Protein: CASSLIAGGTDTQYF. The V gene is TRBV7-3, the J gene TRBJ2-3; 10 bases line up with TRBD2. V trimming: 1 base; J trimming: 3 bases; junction bases outside the gene matches: 1. CDR1 and CDR2 (germline): SGHTA, FQGTGA. The CDR3 is 15 amino acids.

This clone has a count of ten or more. This same CDR3 is encoded by further DNA sequences in the sample. The chain carries TRBV5-6 and TRBJ2-6, with D possibly being TRBD2 (6 bases). This CDR3 has 15 residues. V was shortened by 3 bases and J by 0 bases, with 7 bases between the two germline ends. Germline V lookup: CDR1 SGHDT, CDR2 YYEEEE. The CDR3 loop is CASSWGVSGANVLTF. The CDR3 region has the DNA TGTGCCAGCAGCTGGGGGGTCTCTGGGGCCAACGTCCTGACTTTC.

This clone is a singleton in its sample. One end of the junction does not line up with germline, which may come from a read error. The sample has other DNA sequences that encode this CDR3 too. V usage is TRBV7-9 and J usage is TRBJ2-7; 8 bases match TRBD1. The CDR3 loop spans 19 amino acids. Per germline, CDR1 SEHNR and CDR2 FQNEAQ (reference sequence). In nucleotides, the CDR3 is TGTGCTAGCAGCTTAGCGGTGAGAACAGGGGGACTGGGGTCCTACGAGCGGTACTTC. As protein: CASSLAVRTGGLGSYERYF.

The chain uses TRBV4-2 and TRBJ1-1; 8 bases are a match to TRBD1. Germline CDR1 reads LGHNA; CDR2 reads YNFKEQ. J was trimmed by 2 bases and V by 4 bases; bases with no gene match: 6. The CDR3 loop spans 15 amino acids. The CDR3 coding sequence is TGTGCCAGCAGCCTCCGGGACAGGCAAAACACTGAAGCTTTCTTT. This sequence encodes CASSLRDRQNTEAFF.

The genes are TRBV7-3 and TRBJ2-3, with a tentative D call TRBD2 (6 bases). The V gene's germline CDR1 is SGHTA and CDR2 FQGTGA. Trimming stripped 5 bases from V and 0 bases from J, with 12 bases between. The CDR3 sequence is 15 residues long. In nucleotides, the CDR3 is TGTGCCAGCAGCGACGGACTAAGAAGCACAGATACGCAGTATTTT. This encodes CASSDGLRSTDTQYF.

The chain combines TRBV5-1 with TRBJ2-1; no clear D. The CDR3 runs 15 residues. Germline CDR1 reads SGHRS; CDR2 reads YFSETQ. The V end was cut by 2 bases, the J end by 4 bases, with 13 bases between. The CDR3 DNA follows: TGCGCCAGCAGCTTTGAGAGCGCACGATACAATGAGCAGTTCTTC. It specifies CASSFESARYNEQFF.

This clone showed up just a few times. The chain employs TRBV5-4 and TRBJ1-1; TRBD1 agrees at 11 bases. The CDR3 is made up of 14 amino acids. The V segment lost 3 bases and the J segment 6 bases; nucleotides outside the gene matches: 4. The germline CDR1 and CDR2 sequences are SGHNT and YYREEE (reference sequence). The CDR3 DNA sequence: TGTGCCAGCAGCTGGGACAGGGGGGAGGCTGAAGCTTTCTTT. Translation: CASSWDRGEAEAFF.

This chain joins TRBV20-1 and TRBJ1-5; D is unresolved. The CDR3 covers 11 residues. V lost 0 bases, J lost 11 bases, and 8 bases lay in between. Germline CDR1 reads DFQATT; CDR2 reads SNEGSKA (reference sequence). The CDR3 nucleotides are TGCAGTGCTAGAGAACGGGAATCCCAGCATTTT. Translated, it gives CSARERESQHF.

Remarks on this clone: One base separates it from a far larger clone, so it is likely a read error. The chain combines TRBV7-9 with TRBJ1-4, with D unresolved. Germline loops: CDR1 SEHNR, CDR2 FQNEAQ (reference sequence). The CDR3 loop spans 13 amino acids. The DNA of the CDR3 is TGTACCAGCAGCCCCTCCACTAATGAAAAACTGTTTTTT. Translated: CTSSPSTNEKLFF.

The rearrangement uses TRBV30 and TRBJ2-5; 9 positions agree with TRBD2. The DNA end favors TRBJ2-7, so the J call may be wrong. Looked up from germline, CDR1 is GTSNPN and CDR2 is SVGIG (reference sequence). The CDR3 is 14 residues long. CDR3 region: CAWTRLAGNYEQYF. In nucleotides, the CDR3 is TGTGCCTGGACGAGGCTAGCGGGAAACTACGAGCAGTACTTC.

V is TRBV4-1 and J is TRBJ2-3; TRBD2 is a possible D gene (6 bases). Trimming pared 5 bases from V and 8 bases from J, leaving 11 bases between. Germline values: CDR1 MGHRA, CDR2 YSYEKL. The CDR3 has 12 residues. This chain's CDR3 is CASSLNSGTQYF. The CDR3, as DNA: TGCGCCAGCAGCTTGAATAGCGGTACGCAGTATTTT.

V and J are TRBV28 and TRBJ2-3; D not certain. This CDR3 has 12 amino acids. Germline V gene sequence: CDR1 MDHEN, CDR2 SYDVKM. Trimming took 8 bases from V and 8 from J, leaving 14 bases between them. The CDR3 region is CASGFSVGTQYF. The CDR3 bases are TGTGCCAGCGGATTTAGTGTCGGTACGCAGTATTTT. Variable domain in full (rest from reference TRBV28 and TRBJ2-3): DVKVTQSSRYLVKRTGEKVFLECVQDMDHENMFWYRQDPGLGLRLIYFSYDVKMKEKGDIPEGYSVSREKKERFSLILESASTNQTSMYLCASGFSVGTQYFGPGTRLTVL.

In nucleotides, the CDR3 is TGCGCCAGCAGCCGGGGACCGGGGCGAACTGAAGCTTTCTTT. It specifies CASSRGPGRTEAFF. V and J are TRBV5-1 and TRBJ1-1, with a weak D call TRBD1 (5 bases). The V and J ends lost 4 bases and 5 bases respectively, with 15 bases between them. The CDR3 covers 14 residues. Germline CDR1 reads SGHRS; CDR2 reads YFSETQ.

The chain recombines TRBV18 with TRBJ2-5; D ambiguous. This CDR3 has 14 residues. V was clipped by 0 bases and J by 2 bases, with 7 bases between them. CDR1 and CDR2 from the germline V gene are KGHSH and LQKENI. The CDR3 DNA reads TGTGCCAGCTCACCACCGAACCTTCAAGAGACCCAGTACTTC. It specifies CASSPPNLQETQYF.

The chain recombines TRBV7-2 with TRBJ2-1; TRBD2 might be the D (6 bases). The germline CDR1 and CDR2 sequences are SGHTA and FQGNSA. The V end lost 5 bases, the J end lost 5 bases, and 19 bases lay between the germline ends. The CDR3 contains 16 residues. CDR3 DNA sequence: TGTGCCAGCAGCCGAGGCGTTCGCGGGAAAAACAATGAGCAGTTCTTC. It yields the protein CASSRGVRGKNNEQFF. Filled out from reference TRBV7-2 and TRBJ2-1, the complete variable domain reads GAGVSQSPSNKVTEKGKDVELRCDPISGHTALYWYRQSLGQGLEFLIYFQGNSAPDKSGLPSDRFSAERTGGSVSTLTIQRTQQEDSAVYLCASSRGVRGKNNEQFFGPGTRLTVL.

The V call is TRBV5-1, the J call TRBJ2-3; 7 bases match TRBD2. The ends lost 0 bases at V and 3 bases at J; junction bases unmatched: 1. Germline values: CDR1 SGHRS, CDR2 YFSETQ. The CDR3 covers 14 residues. CDR3 bases: TGCGCCAGCAGCTTGGGGGACTATACAGATACGCAGTATTTT. Protein: CASSLGDYTDTQYF.